The clone carrying this T cell receptor beta chain appeared a few times. The antigen is unknown. RNA extraction and reverse transcription yielded cDNA as sequencing template. Profiling relied on immunoSEQ multiplex PCR, and the TCRdb table lists in-frame clones only, not all of them. This table has around 140,000 clones, around half appearing once. These data belong to a study of CD8+ T cells in alopecia areata. On the study more broadly: A 6-month period off drug followed tofacitinib, which lasted 6 to 18 months. Study results and limitations: More clonal than normal scalp was lesional scalp, particularly alopecia totalis/universalis.

The treatment: oral pan-JAK inhibitor, 5-10 mg twice daily. Germline V gene lookup returns CDR1 LGHNT and CDR2 FRNRAP. Between the trimmed V and J ends, which lost 2 bases and 4 bases, there was a span of 5 bases. CDR3 size: 12 residues. This TCR came from a human donor with alopecia areata. The chain combines TRBV12-5 with TRBJ2-5; the D is unclear. Here the sequenced sample was CD8+ T cells sorted from blood, taken at week 4, from a patient treated with tofacitinib. The CDR3 protein is CASGLYSETQYF. The DNA for the CDR3 is TGTGCTAGTGGTTTGTATTCAGAGACCCAGTACTTC. Together with reference TRBV12-5 and TRBJ2-5, the CDR3 gives the full variable domain: DARVTQTPRHKVTEMGQEVTMRCQPILGHNTVFWYRQTMMQGLELLAYFRNRAPLDDSGMPKDRFSAEMPDATLATLKIQPSEPRDSAVYFCASGLYSETQYFGPGTRLLVL.